Sequencing of this TCR beta chain was carried out in a study of T cells expressing NK-cell markers. The wider study: Repertoire data for TCR beta were derived from sorted T cells (CD3+CD56+NKG2C+, CD3+CD56+NKG2C- and CD3+CD56-NKG2C+).

General study points: Of the CD8+ T cell pool in five or six donors, roughly 1.0-7.5% was accounted for by dominant NKG2C+ clonotypes.

A remark on this clonotype: Its antigen is as yet unknown.

Each CDR3 protein gets one entry in TCRdb, which reprocessed the 5' RACE reads and gives no DNA. Listed are 25,000 to 35,000 distinct CDR3 sequences; roughly three fifths falls within the top ten. The clonotype was recovered from a woman aged 18 to 75 in good health. Material: blood T cells: a sorted CD56 or NKG2C T cell subset, CD4+ or CD8+ T cells, or bulk PBMC T cells (not recorded which).

CDR3 amino acids: CSGGVNTEAFF. V gene TRBV29-1 combines with J gene TRBJ1-1; without DNA, the TCRdb call of TRBD1 cannot be checked. The CDR3 covers 11 residues. Germline loops: CDR1 SQVTM, CDR2 ANQGSEA.